The TCR beta chain described here comes from a study of cytomegalovirus exposure and HLA in healthy donors. About this clone: Its antigen is undetermined.

In the PCR, 60 Vbeta and 13 Jbeta primers were used. Repertoires were generated with immunoSEQ multiplex PCR, while TCRdb's copy carries only in-frame clones and drops some. The sample lists about 100,000 clones, around 77% occurring once. Study-wide findings and caveats: In a later analysis, V- and J-gene trimming of beta chains associated with a DCLRE1C missense variant, replicated independently.

The donors gave bone marrow, and they were healthy. This clonotype was obtained from a man aged 25-45 years in good health and CMV-seronegative. Sequenced sample: PBMCs.

The CDR3 DNA reads as TGTGCCAGCAGCTTGGGGACAGGTGGAGGGGGTAACTATGGCTACACCTTC. It codes for CASSLGTGGGGNYGYTF. V is TRBV5-4 and J is TRBJ1-2, with 7 nucleotides matching TRBD1. The V gene's germline CDR1 is SGHNT and CDR2 YYREEE (reference sequence). The CDR3 is 17 residues long. Germline trimming cut 0 bases from V and 1 base from J; bases unmatched to any gene: 9.